This TCR beta chain derives from a study of blood T cell repertoires in COVID-19. Background on the study: In each case, the material was cDNA or gDNA derived from T cells, B-cell-depleted T cells, or PBMCs.

Categorization into cohorts depended on clinical history that participants reported. Trimming pared 1 base from V and 2 bases from J, leaving 13 bases between. The CDR3 extends over 16 amino acids. Looked up from germline, CDR1 is SGHAT and CDR2 is FQNNGV. Profiling relied on immunoSEQ multiplex PCR, and the TCRdb table lists in-frame clones only, not all of them. The sample carries about 180,000 clones, 89% recorded once. This sequence originates from a woman aged 40 to 50 with acute COVID-19. Source material: PBMCs or T cells enriched from blood (not recorded which). This chain joins TRBV11-2 and TRBJ2-3; D is possibly TRBD2 (7 bases). CDR3 DNA: TGTGCCAGCAGCTTAGCTGGGGGGGCGACCACAGATACGCAGTATTTT. Its translation: CASSLAGGATTDTQYF.